These 27 T cell receptor beta chains originate from one sample sequenced in a study of blood T cell repertoires in COVID-19. Sequencing used immunoSEQ multiplex PCR; TCRdb keeps in-frame clones, though not all of them. The table lists roughly 250,000 clones, 82% of them singletons. Sequences were obtained from peripheral blood. The receptors come from a woman aged 80 or over with active or convalescent COVID-19.

The V gene is TRBV30, the J gene TRBJ1-3, with TRBD1 matching 8 bases. The trim removed 3 bases at V and 4 bases at J, leaving 5 bases unmatched. The CDR3 runs to 14 residues. Looked up from germline, CDR1 is GTSNPN and CDR2 is SVGIG (reference sequence). This chain's CDR3 is CAWSRGQGGNTIYF. The DNA of the CDR3 is TGTGCCTGGAGCCGTGGACAGGGAGGAAACACCATATATTTT.

This chain connects TRBV7-9 to TRBJ1-1, with TRBD1 as a possible D gene (5 bases). The CDR3 sequence is 14 residues long. Trimming stripped 4 bases from V and 5 bases from J, with 14 bases between. In germline, CDR1 is SEHNR, CDR2 FQNEAQ (reference sequence). CDR3 in amino acids: CASSSPAGGTEAFF. The CDR3 DNA follows: TGTGCCAGCAGCTCTCCCGCCGGGGGAACTGAAGCTTTCTTT.

The genes are TRBV7-2 and TRBJ1-5; D gene uncertain. CDR1 and CDR2 from the germline V gene are SGHTA and FQGNSA. V lost 1 base to trimming and J lost 0 bases, with 4 bases between them. There are 14 residues in the CDR3. CDR3 bases: TGTGCCAGCAGCTTAGACGGTAGCAATCAGCCCCAGCATTTT. Its protein is CASSLDGSNQPQHF.

This CDR3 reads CASATGYGYTF. Here the CDR3 DNA reads TGTGCCAGCGCTACAGGTTATGGCTACACCTTC. The rearrangement joins TRBV28 to TRBJ1-2, with D possibly matching TRBD1 (5 bases). Trimming took off 8 bases at V and 5 bases at J, with 9 bases between the two ends. This CDR3 comprises 11 residues. Germline values: CDR1 MDHEN, CDR2 SYDVKM.

The chain links TRBV6-5 to TRBJ1-6; the D gene is possibly TRBD1 (6 bases). This CDR3 comprises 16 residues. Germline V CDR1 and CDR2: MNHEY, SVGAGI. V was trimmed by 2 bases and J by 7 bases, leaving 15 bases between them. This chain's CDR3 is CASSYEGLTGNSPLHF. The CDR3 DNA is TGTGCCAGCAGTTACGAGGGGCTGACAGGAAATTCACCCCTCCACTTT.

This chain links TRBV18 with TRBJ2-3; TRBD2 agrees at 8 bases. CDR3 size: 17 residues. The V gene's germline CDR1 is KGHSH and CDR2 LQKENI. V dropped 4 bases and J dropped 0; count of bases not matched to a gene: 9. The CDR3 spells CASSLTSGPTSTDTQYF. Here the CDR3 DNA reads TGTGCCAGCTCACTAACTAGCGGACCTACTAGCACAGATACGCAGTATTTT.

The chain uses TRBV6-1 and TRBJ1-5; possibly TRBD1 for D (6 bases). There are 15 residues in the CDR3. The V gene's germline CDR1 is MNHNS and CDR2 SASEGT. Trimming shortened V by 2 bases and J by 4 bases, and 12 bases separated the two germline ends. CDR3 loop: CASSEMTGGNQPQHF. CDR3 DNA: TGTGCCAGCAGTGAAATGACAGGAGGAAATCAGCCCCAGCATTTT.

This clone was detected once. The genes are TRBV4-1 and TRBJ1-5, with D maybe TRBD1 (6 bases). CDR1 and CDR2 from the germline V gene are MGHRA and YSYEKL. The CDR3 is made up of 15 amino acids. The V end lost 1 base, the J end lost 3 bases, and 10 bases lay between the germline ends. The CDR3 DNA reads as TGCGCCAGCAGCCAAGGATACAGGGACAATCAGCCCCAGCATTTT. This encodes CASSQGYRDNQPQHF.

V is TRBV5-6 and J is TRBJ1-6; D ambiguous. Germline CDR1 reads SGHDT; CDR2 reads YYEEEE. The CDR3 length is 14 residues. V was cut by 4 bases and J by 7 bases, with 12 bases left in between. CDR3 sequence (DNA): TGTGCCAGCAGCGTAGGTCAGGCCAATTCACCCCTCCACTTT. It encodes CASSVGQANSPLHF.

The CDR3 is CAISKGLAGVNTGELFF. DNA of the CDR3: TGTGCCATCAGTAAGGGACTAGCGGGGGTGAACACCGGGGAGCTGTTTTTT. The genes are TRBV10-3 and TRBJ2-2; TRBD2 matches at 14 bases. V was pared by 5 bases and J by 1 base, with 3 bases of the junction left unmatched. The CDR3 length is 17 residues. The germline CDR1 and CDR2 sequences are ENHRY and SYGVKD.

The chain combines TRBV28 with TRBJ1-4; D gene ambiguous. The CDR3 runs to 14 residues. V was pared by 7 bases and J by 4 bases, with 13 bases between. Germline V gene sequence: CDR1 MDHEN, CDR2 SYDVKM. The CDR3 coding sequence is TGTGCCAGCACACCCCCTGGCCATAATGAAAAACTGTTTTTT. It yields the protein CASTPPGHNEKLFF.

This clone was observed a handful of times. At the DNA level, this CDR3 is encoded by other sequences in the same sample as well. The chain combines TRBV29-1 with TRBJ2-7, with 11 bases aligning to TRBD1. Per the germline V gene, CDR1 is SQVTM and CDR2 is ANQGSEA. The CDR3 totals 14 residues. Trimming cost V 2 bases and J 9 bases; bases outside gene matches: 9. The CDR3, as DNA: TGCAGCGTTGAATATGGGACAGGGGGTCGGGGGCAGTACTTC. Its translation: CSVEYGTGGRGQYF.

The J gene is TRBJ1-5, the V gene TRBV5-6, with 11 bases aligning to TRBD1. This CDR3 region has 14 residues. The V gene end was trimmed by 4 bases and the J gene end by 6 bases; junction bases not matched to a gene: 3. From germline, CDR1 is SGHDT and CDR2 YYEEEE. The CDR3 nucleotides read TGTGCCAGCAGCCGGGACAGGGGGACTCAGCCCCAGCATTTT. Translation: CASSRDRGTQPQHF.

The V and J genes are TRBV7-2 and TRBJ1-2, with 8 bases lining up with TRBD1. This CDR3 has 13 amino acids. Trimming took 7 bases from V and 7 from J; bases not matched to a gene: 8. Germline V gene sequence: CDR1 SGHTA, CDR2 FQGNSA. CDR3 nucleotides: TGTGCCAGCACCCCAGGGGGCTCGGCTGGCTACACCTTC. Amino acid sequence: CASTPGGSAGYTF.

In its sample, this clone was seen a few times. The chain is built from TRBV5-1 and TRBJ1-5; 9 bases match TRBD1. CDR1 SGHRS and CDR2 YFSETQ come from the germline V gene. With V trimmed by 0 bases and J by 3 bases, 1 base remained unmatched. The CDR3 is 15 residues long. This CDR3 reads CASSLGTGDNQPQHF. The CDR3 nucleotides are TGCGCCAGCAGCTTGGGGACAGGGGACAATCAGCCCCAGCATTTT.

Remarks on this clone: This specimen includes other DNA sequences encoding the same CDR3. The rearrangement links TRBV5-1 to TRBJ1-1; TRBD1 might be the D (6 bases). Germline assignment: CDR1 SGHRS and CDR2 YFSETQ. The CDR3 is made up of 14 amino acids. Trimming pared 0 bases from V and 5 bases from J, leaving 11 bases between. The CDR3 is CASSLEQGITEAFF. In DNA form, the CDR3 reads TGCGCCAGCAGCTTGGAACAGGGCATAACTGAAGCTTTCTTT.

This sequence joins TRBV7-8 and TRBJ2-1, with 8 bases lining up with TRBD1. The CDR3 covers 14 residues. Per the germline V gene, CDR1 is SGHVS and CDR2 is FQNEAQ. Germline trimming cut 6 bases from V and 4 bases from J; bases unmatched to any gene: 5. This CDR3 is CASRNRDRYNEQFF. In DNA, the CDR3 is TGTGCCAGCAGGAACCGGGACAGGTACAATGAGCAGTTCTTC.

The chain carries TRBV5-1 and TRBJ1-5, with a tentative D call TRBD1 (6 bases). The CDR3 extends over 17 amino acids. V was shortened by 4 bases and J by 5 bases, with 22 bases between the two germline ends. Germline loops: CDR1 SGHRS, CDR2 YFSETQ. This chain's CDR3 is CASSPGHPGFLDQPQHF. The DNA of the CDR3 is TGCGCCAGCAGCCCGGGACACCCGGGTTTTTTAGATCAGCCCCAGCATTTT.

This chain links TRBV2 with TRBJ1-1, with 9 bases identical to TRBD1. V was clipped by 8 bases and J by 7 bases; unmatched bases: 8. Germline V lookup: CDR1 SNHLY, CDR2 FYNNEI. The CDR3 runs 13 residues. The CDR3 DNA sequence: TGTGCCAGCTCCTCGGACAGGGGAGTTGAAGCTTTCTTT. Translated: CASSSDRGVEAFF.

V gene TRBV5-1 combines with J gene TRBJ2-6; TRBD1 is a possible D gene (7 bases). V gave up 4 bases and J gave up 0 bases, with 23 bases separating them. This CDR3 has 20 amino acids. The germline CDR1 and CDR2 sequences are SGHRS and YFSETQ. The CDR3 DNA follows: TGCGCCAGCAGCAAATCAGGGGGAAGAGCGGGCCACTCTGGGGCCAACGTCCTGACTTTC. Protein: CASSKSGGRAGHSGANVLTF.

The chain carries TRBV11-3 and TRBJ2-5, with a possible D match to TRBD1 (5 bases). The CDR3 consists of 13 residues. V was pared by 5 bases and J by 4 bases, with 11 bases between. The germline gives CDR1 SGHNT, CDR2 YENEEA. The CDR3 DNA follows: TGTGCCAGCAGCGTCCACAGGAGAGAGACCCAGTACTTC. This codes for CASSVHRRETQYF.

The CDR3 nucleotides read TGTGCCAGCAGCTTAGGTCCAGGGAACTACAATGAGCAGTTCTTC. This sequence encodes CASSLGPGNYNEQFF. The chain has TRBV7-2 and TRBJ2-1; tentative D call: TRBD1 (5 bases). The CDR3 contains 15 residues. V lost 1 base and J 3 bases, leaving 10 bases between the germline ends. Germline V gene data show CDR1 as SGHTA and CDR2 as FQGNSA.

This chain joins TRBV3-1 (or the pseudogene TRBV3-2) and TRBJ1-2, with D tentatively TRBD1 (5 bases). This CDR3 has 14 amino acids. With 4 bases removed from V and 2 bases from J, the gap between germline ends came to 11 bases. Germline-derived CDR1 and CDR2 are LGHDT and YNNKEL (reference sequence). The CDR3 nucleotides read TGTGCCAGCAGCCCTACAGGTCCGAACTATGGCTACACCTTC. Its translation: CASSPTGPNYGYTF.

The chain employs TRBV10-1 and TRBJ2-2, with 9 bases aligning to TRBD1. Unmatched junction bases numbered 8, after V lost 6 bases and J lost 6 bases. Germline CDR1 WNHNN, CDR2 SYGVQD (reference sequence). This CDR3 has 15 amino acids. The CDR3 here is CASRPGQGSPGELFF. As DNA, the CDR3 is TGCGCCAGCAGACCGGGACAGGGCTCTCCCGGGGAGCTGTTTTTT.

The chain links TRBV12-3 or TRBV12-4 to TRBJ1-4; the D gene is possibly TRBD1 (6 bases). The CDR3 is 12 residues long. Trimming pared 5 bases from V and 14 bases from J, leaving 15 bases between. Here the CDR3 reads CASSPQGSMLFF. The CDR3, as DNA: TGTGCCAGCAGTCCCCAGGGGAGTATGCTGTTTTTT.

The chain is built from TRBV6-5 and TRBJ1-1; 7 nucleotides match TRBD1. The germline V gene has CDR1 MNHEY and CDR2 SVGAGI. The CDR3 has 14 residues. The ends lost 2 bases at V and 3 bases at J; junction bases unmatched: 3. The DNA of the CDR3 is TGTGCCAGCAGTTACAGGGGGCTGGACACTGAAGCTTTCTTT. This encodes CASSYRGLDTEAFF.

The chain combines TRBV5-1 with TRBJ2-7; the match to TRBD1 covers 11 bases. This CDR3 is built from 15 residues. The V gene end was trimmed by 0 bases and the J gene end by 7 bases; junction bases not matched to a gene: 6. Per the germline V gene, CDR1 is SGHRS and CDR2 is YFSETQ. CDR3 coding DNA: TGCGCCAGCAGCTTGGTTGGACAGGGGGCGCGTGAGCAGTACTTC. It specifies CASSLVGQGAREQYF.